This is a list of T cell receptor beta chains from one sample in a study of STAT5B mutations in CD4+ large granular lymphocyte leukemia. TCRdb's table, derived via immunoSEQ multiplex PCR, lists solely in-frame clones and lacks some. The sample lists almost 8,500 clones, around nine tenths occurring once. The sequencing sample was made of PBMCs. Receptors originate from a woman in her seventies with CD4+ T-cell large granular lymphocyte leukemia. The CDR3 runs from the conserved cysteine through the conserved F or W. Fields, in order: V gene, J gene, clone size, D gene, CDR3 DNA, CDR3 protein. A D gene is named only where the DNA matches it firmly. Rows may omit the clone size; those that give it use once, few, many or a size class.

>TRBV28|TRBJ1-2|once|-
TGTGCCAGCAGTTTGGCAGGCTCTTACAGGGTACGATATGGCTACACCTTC
CASSLAGSYRVRYGYTF
>TRBV30|TRBJ1-4|-|TRBD1
TGTGCCTGGAGGTCTCGACAGGGGTGGGGGACTAATGAAAAACTGTTTTTT
CAWRSRQGWGTNEKLFF
>TRBV5-5|TRBJ2-7|-|-
TGTGCCAGCAGCTTGGCTTGGGACTACGAGCAGTACTTC
CASSLAWDYEQYF
>TRBV7-2|TRBJ1-2|-|TRBD1
TGTGCCAGCAGCTCGACAGGGTACGGCTATGGCTACACCTTC
CASSSTGYGYGYTF
>TRBV11-3|TRBJ1-5|-|-
TGTGCCAGCAGCTTATATAGGTCCCAGCCCCAGCATTTT
CASSLYRSQPQHF
>TRBV7-9|TRBJ1-6|-|-
TGTGCCAGCAGCTCGGGCAGTAATTCACCCCTCCACTTT
CASSSGSNSPLHF
>TRBV7-8|TRBJ1-1|-|-
TGTGCCAGCACCCAGGGCAGGCTCCCGAACACTGAAGCTTTCTTT
CASTQGRLPNTEAFF
>TRBV10-3|TRBJ1-1|few|-
TGTGCCATCAGTGACCCCCTTTATGAAGCTTTCTTT
CAISDPLYEAFF
>TRBV18|TRBJ1-5|-|-
TGTGCCAGCTCACCATTAGGGGGGGATCAGCCCCAGCATTTT
CASSPLGGDQPQHF
>TRBV4-3|TRBJ1-4|-|TRBD1
TGCGCCAGCAGCCACATCCCGGGACAGGGAGGTGAAAAACTGTTTTTT
CASSHIPGQGGEKLFF
>TRBV2|TRBJ2-1|-|-
TGTGCCAGCAGGGGGGATGGGACACATGAGCAGTTCTTC
CASRGDGTHEQFF
>TRBV9|TRBJ2-3|-|-
TGTGCCAGCAGTGGGGGGAGGTCTGTGGGTACGCAGTATTTT
CASSGGRSVGTQYF
>TRBV28|TRBJ2-7|-|-
TGTGCCAGCAGGACAGGCCCCGGGCACTACGAGCAGTACTTC
CASRTGPGHYEQYF
>TRBV28|TRBJ2-7|-|-
TGTGCCAGCAGTCCCCGGGGCAGGGTTACCTACGAGCAGTACTTC
CASSPRGRVTYEQYF
>TRBV19|TRBJ1-6|-|-
TGTGCCAGTACTGAAACGGGGACCGCTAATTCACCCCTCCACTTT
CASTETGTANSPLHF
>TRBV19|TRBJ1-5|-|-
TGTGCCAGTATTAATCAGGACGGCTATAGCAATCAGCCCCAGCATTTT
CASINQDGYSNQPQHF
>TRBV7-2|TRBJ1-5|-|-
TGTGCCAGCAGTTCAAATAGCAATCAGCCCCAGCATTTT
CASSSNSNQPQHF
>TRBV5-5|TRBJ2-7|-|-
TGTGCCAGCAGCTCAACCTCGTGGGAGAGCTCCTACGAGCAGTACTTC
CASSSTSWESSYEQYF
>TRBV9|TRBJ2-3|-|-
TGTGCCAGCAGCGTAGAACTAGCTAGCACAGATACGCAGTATTTT
CASSVELASTDTQYF
>TRBV5-4|TRBJ2-3|-|-
TGTGCCAGCAGCCTCAAATTGGGGGGCCCAAACACAGATACGCAGTATTTT
CASSLKLGGPNTDTQYF
>TRBV5-6|TRBJ1-4|-|-
TGTGCCAGCAGCTTGGGGGGGGCTGGTAATGAAAAACTGTTTTTT
CASSLGGAGNEKLFF
>TRBV2|TRBJ2-2|-|-
TGTGCCAGCAGTGGGACCTCGGACGCCGGGGAGCTGTTTTTT
CASSGTSDAGELFF
>TRBV6-5|TRBJ2-1|-|-
TGTGCCAGCAGGCGGGGCAATGAGCAGTTCTTC
CASRRGNEQFF
>TRBV4-3|TRBJ2-1|-|-
TGCGCCAGCAGCCAGCCCATGGGGGCGGGTGAGCAGTTCTTC
CASSQPMGAGEQFF
>TRBV18|TRBJ1-2|-|-
TGTGCCAGCTCACCAACGGCCGGATCTAACTATGGCTACACCTTC
CASSPTAGSNYGYTF
>TRBV7-3|TRBJ1-1|-|-
TGTGCCAGCAGCTTAAATCCCGCGCAAGGGGCGAACACTGAAGCTTTCTTT
CASSLNPAQGANTEAFF
>TRBV6-5|TRBJ1-6|-|-
TGTGCCAGCAGTTACCGGGCCGCAAATTCACCCCTCCACTTT
CASSYRAANSPLHF
>TRBV5-4|TRBJ2-7|-|-
TGTGCCAGCAGCCAATCTGGACGTATCTACGAGCAGTACTTC
CASSQSGRIYEQYF
>TRBV7-8|TRBJ1-6|-|TRBD1
TGTGCCAGCACACTTCAGGGACAGAATCTTAATTCACCCCTCCACTTT
CASTLQGQNLNSPLHF
>TRBV25-1|TRBJ2-5|-|TRBD2
TGTGCCAGCAGTGCACAGCGGGGGGGCTTGGAGACCCAGTACTTC
CASSAQRGGLETQYF
>TRBV10-3|TRBJ1-4|-|-
TGTGCCATCAGTGATAACGGCGGGGGAATTGAAAAACTGTTTTTT
CAISDNGGGIEKLFF
>TRBV5-8|TRBJ1-2|-|TRBD1
TGTGCCAGCAGCTCGGACAGGGAGGGAAGCTACACCTTC
CASSSDREGSYTF
>TRBV6-5|TRBJ1-6|-|-
TGTGCCAGCAGGTCGACAGATTCACCCCTCCACTTT
CASRSTDSPLHF
>TRBV7-9|TRBJ2-7|-|TRBD1
TGTGCCAGCAGCTTAGCAGGGACAGGGCTGGGCGAGCAGTACTTC
CASSLAGTGLGEQYF
>TRBV19|TRBJ2-1|once|TRBD2
TGTGCCAGTAGTACTTCACCGGGACTAGGGGGCAATGAGCAGTTCTTC
CASSTSPGLGGNEQFF
>TRBV15|TRBJ1-6|-|TRBD1
TGTGCCACCAGCCGGATTCTGACAGGGGGTAATTCACCCCTCCACTTT
CATSRILTGGNSPLHF
>TRBV4-1|TRBJ2-3|-|-
TGCGCCAGCAGCCAAGGGGGTTACGGGGGAGGAGGGCCAGATACGCAGTATTTT
CASSQGGYGGGGPDTQYF
>TRBV9|TRBJ1-5|-|-
TGTGCCAGCAATGAGCGCGGAAGCAATCAGCCCCAGCATTTT
CASNERGSNQPQHF
>TRBV5-1|TRBJ1-1|-|-
TGCGCCAGCAGCTTGGGCCAGGCGAACACTGAAGCTTTCTTT
CASSLGQANTEAFF
>TRBV7-6|TRBJ1-1|once|TRBD1
TGTGCCAGCAGCACGAGACAGGGGACTGAAGCTTTCTTT
CASSTRQGTEAFF
>TRBV10-2|TRBJ2-7|few|TRBD2
TGCGCCAGCAGCTATGGAGCGGGGGACTCCTACGAGCAGTACTTC
CASSYGAGDSYEQYF
>TRBV19|TRBJ1-1|-|TRBD1
TGTGCCAGTAGCCTCCCCGACAGGGGGCGCAGCGACACTGAAGCTTTCTTT
CASSLPDRGRSDTEAFF
>TRBV6-5|TRBJ2-3|-|-
TGTGCCAGCAGTTACTCGTGGCAGGGGGGAGATACGCAGTATTTT
CASSYSWQGGDTQYF
>TRBV7-9|TRBJ1-1|-|-
TGTGCCTTGGGGGGGAACACTGAAGCTTTCTTT
CALGGNTEAFF
>TRBV30|TRBJ2-7|-|-
TGTGCCTGGATCGGGTCCTACGAGCAGTACTTC
CAWIGSYEQYF
>TRBV27|TRBJ2-5|-|TRBD2
TGTGCCAGCAGTTGGGGGGGGATTTACCAAGAGACCCAGTACTTC
CASSWGGIYQETQYF
>TRBV2|TRBJ1-2|-|-
TGTGCCAGCAGCGGGAACAACTATGGCTACACCTTC
CASSGNNYGYTF
>TRBV2|TRBJ1-1|once|-
TGTGCCAGCAGCTTCATTACAGGGAACACTGAAGCTTTCTTT
CASSFITGNTEAFF
>TRBV11-3|TRBJ2-7|-|TRBD2
TGTGCCAGCAGCTTATTGAGGGACTACACCAAGGCTTACGAGCAGTACTTC
CASSLLRDYTKAYEQYF
>TRBV7-9|TRBJ1-4|-|-
TGTGCCAGCAGCTTAGGGGGCCAAAATGAAAAACTGTTTTTT
CASSLGGQNEKLFF
>TRBV5-6|TRBJ2-6|-|-
TGTGCCAGTCTGGAGGGGGCGAGCGGGGCCAACGTCCTGACTTTC
CASLEGASGANVLTF
>TRBV27|TRBJ1-2|-|-
TGTGCCAGCAGTTTGGGAAGGCGGGGATATGGCTACACCTTC
CASSLGRRGYGYTF
>TRBV28|TRBJ2-5|-|-
TGTGCCAGCAGTTCTAGAGGGGGGACCCAAGAGACCCAGTACTTC
CASSSRGGTQETQYF
>TRBV11-2|TRBJ1-6|-|-
TGTGCCAGCAGCTTAAGTTCGGGGGTTTCACCCCTCCACTTT
CASSLSSGVSPLHF
>TRBV6-4|TRBJ2-3|once|-
TGTGCCAGCAGTGAACTGGGGGGGCGAGCAGATACGCAGTATTTT
CASSELGGRADTQYF
>TRBV29-1|TRBJ1-5|few|-
TGCAGCGGAGGGGACAACTATCAGCCCCAGCATTTT
CSGGDNYQPQHF
>TRBV11-2|TRBJ2-2|-|-
TGTGCCAGCAGCCTGGTGGAGGCCGGGGAGCTGTTTTTT
CASSLVEAGELFF
>TRBV10-3|TRBJ1-1|-|-
TGTGCCATCAGTGAAGGATCGGGATTGGGGGCTGAAGCTTTCTTT
CAISEGSGLGAEAFF
>TRBV6-1|TRBJ1-6|-|-
TGTGCCAGCAGTAAAGGGCGAGAGTATGGATCCTATAATTCACCCCTCCACTTT
CASSKGREYGSYNSPLHF
>TRBV6-6|TRBJ2-2|-|TRBD2
TGTGCCAGCAGACAACTAGCGGGGATAAACACCGGGGAGCTGTTTTTT
CASRQLAGINTGELFF